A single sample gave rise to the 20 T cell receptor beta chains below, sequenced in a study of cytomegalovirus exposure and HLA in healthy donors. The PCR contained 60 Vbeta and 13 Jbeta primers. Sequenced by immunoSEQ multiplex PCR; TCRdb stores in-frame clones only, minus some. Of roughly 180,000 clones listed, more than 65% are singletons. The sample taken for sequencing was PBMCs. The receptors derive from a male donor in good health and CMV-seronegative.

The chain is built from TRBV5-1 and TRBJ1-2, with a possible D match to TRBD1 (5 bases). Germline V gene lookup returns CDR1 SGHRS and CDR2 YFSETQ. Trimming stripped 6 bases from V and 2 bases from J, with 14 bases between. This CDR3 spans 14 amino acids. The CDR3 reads CASTGQGGNYGYTF. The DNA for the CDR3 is TGCGCCAGCACTGGACAAGGAGGGAACTATGGCTACACCTTC. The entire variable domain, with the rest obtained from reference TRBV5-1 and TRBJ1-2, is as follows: KAGVTQTPRYLIKTRGQQVTLSCSPISGHRSVSWYQQTPGQGLQFLFEYFSETQRNKGNFPGRFSGRQFSNSRSEMNVSTLELGDSALYLCASTGQGGNYGYTFGSGTRLTVV.

The DNA for the CDR3 is TGTGCCAGTATTGGTTTAGGAGGTCAGCCCCAGCATTTT. The encoded protein is CASIGLGGQPQHF. The rearrangement uses TRBV19 and TRBJ1-5; D gene unclear. Germline values: CDR1 LNHDA, CDR2 SQIVND (reference sequence). V was trimmed by 7 bases and J by 6 bases, leaving 13 bases between them. This CDR3 contains 13 residues. Filled out from reference TRBV19 and TRBJ1-5, the complete variable domain reads DGGITQSPKYLFRKEGQNVTLSCEQNLNHDAMYWYRQDPGQGLRLIYYSQIVNDFQKGDIAEGYSVSREKKESFPLTVTSAQKNPTAFYLCASIGLGGQPQHFGDGTRLSIL.

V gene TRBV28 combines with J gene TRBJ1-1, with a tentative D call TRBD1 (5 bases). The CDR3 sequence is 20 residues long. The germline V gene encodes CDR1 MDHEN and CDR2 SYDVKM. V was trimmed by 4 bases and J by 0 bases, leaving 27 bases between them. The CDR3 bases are TGTGCCAGCAGTTACCCCTGGGGGGAAAAGGAGGTCCTGATGAACACTGAAGCTTTCTTT. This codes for CASSYPWGEKEVLMNTEAFF. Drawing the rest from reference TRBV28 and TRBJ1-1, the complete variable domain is DVKVTQSSRYLVKRTGEKVFLECVQDMDHENMFWYRQDPGLGLRLIYFSYDVKMKEKGDIPEGYSVSREKKERFSLILESASTNQTSMYLCASSYPWGEKEVLMNTEAFFGQGTRLTVV.

CDR3 sequence reads: CASRLSGGAFDEQFF. CDR3 sequence (DNA): TGCGCCAGCAGGCTGAGCGGGGGGGCCTTTGATGAGCAGTTCTTC. J is TRBJ2-1 and V is TRBV5-1; the match to TRBD2 covers 10 bases. The CDR3 covers 15 residues. Losses at the gene ends were 5 bases for V and 8 bases for J; bases not matched to a gene: 10. The germline V gene has CDR1 SGHRS and CDR2 YFSETQ.

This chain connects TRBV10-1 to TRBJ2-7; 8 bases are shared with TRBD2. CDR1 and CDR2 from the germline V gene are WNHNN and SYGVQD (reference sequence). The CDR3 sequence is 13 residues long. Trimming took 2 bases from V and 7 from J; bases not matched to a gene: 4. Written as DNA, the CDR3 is TGCGCCAGCAGTGAGACAGGGACTAGGGAGCAGTACTTC. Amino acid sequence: CASSETGTREQYF.

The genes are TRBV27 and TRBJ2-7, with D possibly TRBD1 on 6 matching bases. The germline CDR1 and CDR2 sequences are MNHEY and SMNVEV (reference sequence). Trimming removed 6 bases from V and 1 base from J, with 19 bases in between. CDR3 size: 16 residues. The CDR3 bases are TGTGCCAGCAGCCTTCGGCACAGGGACAAATCCTACGAGCAGTACTTC. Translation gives CASSLRHRDKSYEQYF.

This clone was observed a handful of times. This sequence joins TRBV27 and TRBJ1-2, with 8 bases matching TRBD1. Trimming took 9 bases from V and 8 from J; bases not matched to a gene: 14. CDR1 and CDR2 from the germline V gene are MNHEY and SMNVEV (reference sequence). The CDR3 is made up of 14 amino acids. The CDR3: CASTTRGTGRGYTF. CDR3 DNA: TGTGCCAGTACGACGAGGGGGACAGGCCGGGGCTACACCTTC.

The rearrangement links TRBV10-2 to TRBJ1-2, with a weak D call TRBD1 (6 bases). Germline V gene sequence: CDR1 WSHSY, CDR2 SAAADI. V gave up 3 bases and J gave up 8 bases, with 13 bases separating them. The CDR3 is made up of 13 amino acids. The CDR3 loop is CASSEPQGIGYTF. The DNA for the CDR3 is TGCGCCAGCAGTGAACCGCAGGGGATCGGCTACACCTTC.

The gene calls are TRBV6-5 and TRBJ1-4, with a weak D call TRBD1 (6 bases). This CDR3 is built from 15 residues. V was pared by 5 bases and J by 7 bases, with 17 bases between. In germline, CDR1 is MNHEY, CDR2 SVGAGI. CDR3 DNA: TGTGCCAGCAGTGTAGACAGGACTCAGGTTGAAAAACTGTTTTTT. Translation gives CASSVDRTQVEKLFF.

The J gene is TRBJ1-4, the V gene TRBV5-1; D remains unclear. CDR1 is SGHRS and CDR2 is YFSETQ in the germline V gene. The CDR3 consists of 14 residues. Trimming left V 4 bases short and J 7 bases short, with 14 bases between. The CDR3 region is CASSPGSRGEKLFF. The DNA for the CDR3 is TGCGCCAGCAGCCCGGGGTCGCGCGGTGAAAAACTGTTTTTT. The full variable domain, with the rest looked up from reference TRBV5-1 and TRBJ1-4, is KAGVTQTPRYLIKTRGQQVTLSCSPISGHRSVSWYQQTPGQGLQFLFEYFSETQRNKGNFPGRFSGRQFSNSRSEMNVSTLELGDSALYLCASSPGSRGEKLFFGSGTQLSVL.

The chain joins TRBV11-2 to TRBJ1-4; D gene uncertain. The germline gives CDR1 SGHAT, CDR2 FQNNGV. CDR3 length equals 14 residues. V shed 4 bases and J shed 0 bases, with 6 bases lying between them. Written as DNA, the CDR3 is TGTGCCAGCAGCTCGGGTACAACTAATGAAAAACTGTTTTTT. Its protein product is CASSSGTTNEKLFF.

The CDR3 sequence is CASSGTANTEAFF. CDR3 nucleotides: TGTGCCAGCAGTGGGACAGCGAACACTGAAGCTTTCTTT. The chain couples TRBV6-5 to TRBJ1-1, with 7 bases fitting TRBD1. Germline assignment: CDR1 MNHEY and CDR2 SVGAGI. V trimming: 5 bases; J trimming: 1 base; junction bases outside the gene matches: 1. The CDR3 contains 13 residues.

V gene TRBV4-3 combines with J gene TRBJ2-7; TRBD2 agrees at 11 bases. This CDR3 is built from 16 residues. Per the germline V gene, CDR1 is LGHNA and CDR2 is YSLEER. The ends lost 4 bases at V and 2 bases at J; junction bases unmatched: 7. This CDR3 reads CASSPTGTSGTYEQYF. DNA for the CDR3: TGCGCCAGCAGCCCCACCGGGACTAGCGGAACCTACGAGCAGTACTTC.

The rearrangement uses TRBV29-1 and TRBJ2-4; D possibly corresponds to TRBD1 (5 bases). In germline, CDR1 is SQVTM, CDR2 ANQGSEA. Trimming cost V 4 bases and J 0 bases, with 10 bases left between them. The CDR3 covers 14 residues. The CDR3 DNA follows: TGCAGCGTTGCAAGGGGTATAGCCAAAAACATTCAGTACTTC. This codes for CSVARGIAKNIQYF.

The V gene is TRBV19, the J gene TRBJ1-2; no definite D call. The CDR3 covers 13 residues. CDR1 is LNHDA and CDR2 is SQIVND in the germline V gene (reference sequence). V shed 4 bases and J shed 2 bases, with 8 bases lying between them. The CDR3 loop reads CASSTDGNYGYTF. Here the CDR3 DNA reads TGTGCCAGTAGTACCGACGGGAACTATGGCTACACCTTC.

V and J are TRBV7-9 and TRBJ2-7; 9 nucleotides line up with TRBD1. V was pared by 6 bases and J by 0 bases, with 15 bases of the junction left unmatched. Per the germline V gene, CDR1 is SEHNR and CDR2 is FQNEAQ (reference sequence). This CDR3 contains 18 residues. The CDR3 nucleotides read TGTGCCAGCAGGTTAATCAAGAAAAGACAGGGGGACTCCTACGAGCAGTACTTC. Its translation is CASRLIKKRQGDSYEQYF.

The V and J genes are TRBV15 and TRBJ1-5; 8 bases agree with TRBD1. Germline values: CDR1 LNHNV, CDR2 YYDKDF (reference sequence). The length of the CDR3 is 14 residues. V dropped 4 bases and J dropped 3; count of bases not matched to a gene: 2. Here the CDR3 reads CATSMDRDNQPQHF. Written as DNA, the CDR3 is TGTGCCACCAGCATGGACAGGGACAATCAGCCCCAGCATTTT.

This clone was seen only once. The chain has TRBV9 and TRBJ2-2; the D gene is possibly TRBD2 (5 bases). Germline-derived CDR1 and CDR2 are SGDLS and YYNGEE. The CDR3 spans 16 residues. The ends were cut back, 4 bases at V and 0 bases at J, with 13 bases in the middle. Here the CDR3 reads CASSQLRGANTGELFF. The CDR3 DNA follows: TGTGCCAGCAGCCAACTTCGGGGAGCGAACACCGGGGAGCTGTTTTTT.

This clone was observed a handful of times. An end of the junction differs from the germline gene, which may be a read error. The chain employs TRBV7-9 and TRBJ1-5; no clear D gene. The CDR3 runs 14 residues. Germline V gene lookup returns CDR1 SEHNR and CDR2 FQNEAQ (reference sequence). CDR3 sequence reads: CSSSLETEQQPQHF. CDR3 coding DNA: TGTTCCAGCAGCTTAGAAACAGAGCAGCAGCCCCAGCATTTT. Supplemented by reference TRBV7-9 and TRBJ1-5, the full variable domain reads DTGVSQNPRHKITKRGQNVTFRCDPISEHNRLYWYRQTLGQGPEFLTYFQNEAQLEKSRLLSDRFSAERPKGSFSTLEIQRTEQGDSAMYLCSSSLETEQQPQHFGDGTRLSIL.

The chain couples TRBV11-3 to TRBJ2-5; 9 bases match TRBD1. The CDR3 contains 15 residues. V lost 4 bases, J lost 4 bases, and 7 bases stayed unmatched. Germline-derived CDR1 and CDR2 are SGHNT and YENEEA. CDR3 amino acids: CASSYGTGIGETQYF. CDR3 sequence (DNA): TGTGCCAGCAGCTATGGGACAGGGATCGGAGAGACCCAGTACTTC.